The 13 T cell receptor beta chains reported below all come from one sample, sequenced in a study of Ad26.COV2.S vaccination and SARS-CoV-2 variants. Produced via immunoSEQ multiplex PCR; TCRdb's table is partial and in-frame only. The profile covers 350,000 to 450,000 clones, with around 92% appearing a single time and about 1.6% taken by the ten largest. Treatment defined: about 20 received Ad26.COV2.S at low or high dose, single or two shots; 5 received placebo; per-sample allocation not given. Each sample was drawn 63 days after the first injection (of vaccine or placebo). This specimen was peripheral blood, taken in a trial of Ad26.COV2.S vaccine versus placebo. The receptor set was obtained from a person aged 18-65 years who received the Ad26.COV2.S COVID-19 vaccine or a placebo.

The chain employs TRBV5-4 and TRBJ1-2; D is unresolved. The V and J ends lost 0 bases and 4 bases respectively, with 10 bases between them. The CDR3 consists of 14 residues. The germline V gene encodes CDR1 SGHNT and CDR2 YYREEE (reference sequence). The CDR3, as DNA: TGTGCCAGCAGCTTGGACGCTGGTGGCTATGGCTACACCTTC. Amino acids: CASSLDAGGYGYTF.

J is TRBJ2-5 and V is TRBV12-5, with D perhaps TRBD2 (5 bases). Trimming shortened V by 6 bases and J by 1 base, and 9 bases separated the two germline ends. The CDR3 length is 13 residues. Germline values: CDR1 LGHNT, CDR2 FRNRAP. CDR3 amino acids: CASGPGLQETQYF. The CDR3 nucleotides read TGTGCTAGTGGCCCTGGACTCCAAGAGACCCAGTACTTC.

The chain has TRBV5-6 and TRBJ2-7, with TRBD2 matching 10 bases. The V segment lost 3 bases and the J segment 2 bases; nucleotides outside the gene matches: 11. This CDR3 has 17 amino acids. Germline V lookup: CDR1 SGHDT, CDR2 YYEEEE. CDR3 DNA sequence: TGTGCCAGCAGCTCTAACTTACTAGCGGGGAAGACCTACGAGCAGTACTTC. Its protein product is CASSSNLLAGKTYEQYF.

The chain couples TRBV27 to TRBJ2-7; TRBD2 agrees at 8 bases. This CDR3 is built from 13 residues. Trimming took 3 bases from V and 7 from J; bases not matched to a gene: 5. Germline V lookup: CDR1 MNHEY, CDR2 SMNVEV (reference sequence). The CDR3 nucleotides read TGTGCCAGCAGTTTTCCGGGGGGGCGGGAGCAGTACTTC. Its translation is CASSFPGGREQYF.

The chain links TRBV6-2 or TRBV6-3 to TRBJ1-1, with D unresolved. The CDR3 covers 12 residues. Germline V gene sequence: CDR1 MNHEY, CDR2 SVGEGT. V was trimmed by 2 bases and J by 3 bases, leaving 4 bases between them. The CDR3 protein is CASSYPHTEAFF. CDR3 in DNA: TGTGCCAGCAGTTACCCCCACACTGAAGCTTTCTTT.

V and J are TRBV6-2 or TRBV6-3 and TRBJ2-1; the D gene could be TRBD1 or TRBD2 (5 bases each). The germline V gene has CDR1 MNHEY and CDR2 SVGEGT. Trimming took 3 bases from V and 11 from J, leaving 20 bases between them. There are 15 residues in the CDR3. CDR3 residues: CASSYPIGTGTKQFF. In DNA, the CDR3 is TGTGCCAGCAGTTATCCTATCGGGACCGGGACCAAGCAGTTCTTC.

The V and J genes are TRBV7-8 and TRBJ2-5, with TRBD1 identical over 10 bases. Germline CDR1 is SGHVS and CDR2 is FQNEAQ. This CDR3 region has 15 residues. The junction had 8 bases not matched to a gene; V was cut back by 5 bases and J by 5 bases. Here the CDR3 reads CASSRESGQGETQYF. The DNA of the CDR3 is TGTGCCAGCAGCCGAGAATCGGGACAGGGGGAGACCCAGTACTTC.

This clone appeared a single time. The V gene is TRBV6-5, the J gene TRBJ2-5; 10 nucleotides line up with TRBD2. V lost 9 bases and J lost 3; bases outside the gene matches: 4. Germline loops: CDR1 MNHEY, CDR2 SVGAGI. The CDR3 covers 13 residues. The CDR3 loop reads CARAGGAKETQYF. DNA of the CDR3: TGTGCCAGAGCGGGGGGGGCCAAAGAGACCCAGTACTTC.

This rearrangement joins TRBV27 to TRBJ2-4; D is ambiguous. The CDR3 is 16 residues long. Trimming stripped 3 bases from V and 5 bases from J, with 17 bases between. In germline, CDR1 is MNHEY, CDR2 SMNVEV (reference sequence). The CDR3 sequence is CASSLAPSPPENIQYF. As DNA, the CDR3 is TGTGCCAGCAGTTTGGCCCCCAGCCCCCCGGAAAACATTCAGTACTTC.

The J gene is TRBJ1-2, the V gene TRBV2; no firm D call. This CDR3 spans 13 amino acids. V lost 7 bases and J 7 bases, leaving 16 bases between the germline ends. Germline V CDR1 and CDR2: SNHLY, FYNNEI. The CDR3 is CASTRQLTSGYTF. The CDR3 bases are TGTGCCAGCACCCGACAACTTACTAGTGGCTACACCTTC.

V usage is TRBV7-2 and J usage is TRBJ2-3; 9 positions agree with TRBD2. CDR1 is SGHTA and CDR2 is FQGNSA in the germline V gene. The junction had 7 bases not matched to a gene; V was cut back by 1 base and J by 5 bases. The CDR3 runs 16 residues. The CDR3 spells CASSLVGGGVGDTQYF. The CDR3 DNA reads TGTGCCAGCAGCTTAGTAGGCGGGGGGGTAGGAGATACGCAGTATTTT.

The CDR3 loop reads CASSYLEGTLQETQYF. CDR3 bases: TGCGCCAGCAGCTATCTAGAGGGAACGCTCCAAGAGACCCAGTACTTC. The genes are TRBV5-1 and TRBJ2-5; D perhaps matches TRBD2 (5 bases). The germline gives CDR1 SGHRS, CDR2 YFSETQ. The V end lost 3 bases, the J end lost 1 base, and 16 bases lay between the germline ends. This CDR3 spans 16 amino acids.

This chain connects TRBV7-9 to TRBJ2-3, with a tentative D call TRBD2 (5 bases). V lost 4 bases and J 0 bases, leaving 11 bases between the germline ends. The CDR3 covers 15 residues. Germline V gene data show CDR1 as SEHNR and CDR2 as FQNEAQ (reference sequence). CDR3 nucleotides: TGTGCCAGCAGCTCCACACTAGGGAGCACAGATACGCAGTATTTT. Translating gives CASSSTLGSTDTQYF.